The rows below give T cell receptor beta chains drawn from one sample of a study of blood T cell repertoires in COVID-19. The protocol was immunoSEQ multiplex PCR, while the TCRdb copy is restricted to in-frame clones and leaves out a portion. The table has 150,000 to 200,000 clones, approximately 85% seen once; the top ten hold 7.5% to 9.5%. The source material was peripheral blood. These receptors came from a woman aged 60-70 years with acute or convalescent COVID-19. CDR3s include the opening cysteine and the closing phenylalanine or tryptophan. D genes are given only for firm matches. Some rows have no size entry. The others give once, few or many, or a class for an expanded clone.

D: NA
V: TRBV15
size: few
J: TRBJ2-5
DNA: TGTGCCACCAGTCTCCTAGTCGGAGAGACCCAGTACTTC
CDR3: CATSLLVGETQYF

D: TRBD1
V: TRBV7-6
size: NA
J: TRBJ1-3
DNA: TGTGCCAGCAGCTTAGCGGGACAGGGATACTCTGGAAACACCATATATTTT
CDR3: CASSLAGQGYSGNTIYF

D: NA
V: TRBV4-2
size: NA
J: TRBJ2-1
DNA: TGTGCCAGCAGCACGGGTTCAAGCTCCTACAATGAGCAGTTCTTC
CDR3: CASSTGSSSYNEQFF

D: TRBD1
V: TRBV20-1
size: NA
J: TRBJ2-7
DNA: TGCAGTGCTAGTAGACAGGGGATAACCTACGAGCAGTACTTC
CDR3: CSASRQGITYEQYF

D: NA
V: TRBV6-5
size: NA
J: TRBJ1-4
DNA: TGTGCCAGCAGTAAACAGGGAGTCCTCGAAAAACTGTTTTTT
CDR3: CASSKQGVLEKLFF

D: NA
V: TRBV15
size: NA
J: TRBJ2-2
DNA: TGTGCCACCAGCAGAGACGGGGAGTGGGACACCGGGGAGCTGTTTTTT
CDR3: CATSRDGEWDTGELFF

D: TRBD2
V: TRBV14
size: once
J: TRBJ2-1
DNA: TGTGCCAGCGGTCAGCGGGAAAGCTCCTACAATGAGCAGTTCTTC
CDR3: CASGQRESSYNEQFF

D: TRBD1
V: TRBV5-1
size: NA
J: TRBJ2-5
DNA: TGCGCCAGCAGAGGGACAGACCAAGAGACCCAGTACTTC
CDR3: CASRGTDQETQYF

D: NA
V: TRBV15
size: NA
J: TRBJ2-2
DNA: TGTGCCACCAGCAGAGACCAGCGGCGGCTCACCGGGGAGCTGTTTTTT
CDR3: CATSRDQRRLTGELFF

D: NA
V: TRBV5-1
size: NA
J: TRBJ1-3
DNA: TGCGCCAGCAGCACAACAGGGTTGAGTGGAAACACCATATATTTT
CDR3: CASSTTGLSGNTIYF

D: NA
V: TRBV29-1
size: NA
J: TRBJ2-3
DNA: TGCAGCGTTGTAACGGGGACAGATACGCAGTATTTT
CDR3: CSVVTGTDTQYF

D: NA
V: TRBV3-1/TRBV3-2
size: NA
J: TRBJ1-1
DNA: TGTGCCAGCAGCCCGAGGAGGGGCACTGAAGCTTTCTTT
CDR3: CASSPRRGTEAFF

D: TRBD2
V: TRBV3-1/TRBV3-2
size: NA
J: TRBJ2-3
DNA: TGTGCCAGCAGCCAAGGAAGCGGGAGGTCACAAGATACGCAGTATTTT
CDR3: CASSQGSGRSQDTQYF

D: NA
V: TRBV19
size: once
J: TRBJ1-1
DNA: TGTGCCAGTAGTATATGGGGGCGAGGGGGCACTGAAGCTTTCTTT
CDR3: CASSIWGRGGTEAFF

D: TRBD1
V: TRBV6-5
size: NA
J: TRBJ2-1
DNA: TGTGCCAGCAGTCCCGGACAGGGGATCGCTGAGCAGTTCTTC
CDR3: CASSPGQGIAEQFF

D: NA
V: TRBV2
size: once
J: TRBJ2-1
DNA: TGTGCCAGCAGTGAAGGCAGGGGCTTCTACAATGAGCAGTTCTTC
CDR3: CASSEGRGFYNEQFF

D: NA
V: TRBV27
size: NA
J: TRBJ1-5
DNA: TGTGCCAGCAGTTTGGGAGGGTCGGGATCCCGGCATTTT
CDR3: CASSLGGSGSRHF

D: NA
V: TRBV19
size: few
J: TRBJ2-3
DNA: TGTGCCAGTAGTCTCCCTAGGGAGACAGATACGCAGTATTTT
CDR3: CASSLPRETDTQYF

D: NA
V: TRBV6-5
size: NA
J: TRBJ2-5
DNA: TGTGCCAGCACTCCAGGGATGGTGGAGACCCAGTACTTC
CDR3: CASTPGMVETQYF

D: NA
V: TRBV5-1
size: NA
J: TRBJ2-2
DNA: TGCGCCAGCAGCGGCGGCACGGGGACCGGGGAGCTGTTTTTT
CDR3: CASSGGTGTGELFF

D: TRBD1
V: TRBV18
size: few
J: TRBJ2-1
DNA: TGTGCCAGCTCACAAGGACAGGGAGCATACAATGAGCAGTTCTTC
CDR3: CASSQGQGAYNEQFF

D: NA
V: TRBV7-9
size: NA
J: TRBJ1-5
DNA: TGTGCCAGCAGCCCTCTCGGGGGGAACGATCAGCCCCAGCATTTT
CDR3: CASSPLGGNDQPQHF

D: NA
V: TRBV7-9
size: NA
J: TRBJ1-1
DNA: TGTGCCAGCAGCGCGGGGAACACTGAAGCTTTCTTT
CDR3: CASSAGNTEAFF

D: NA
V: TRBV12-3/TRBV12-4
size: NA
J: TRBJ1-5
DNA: TGTGCCAGCAGTATACAGGGACAGCCCCAGCATTTT
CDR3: CASSIQGQPQHF

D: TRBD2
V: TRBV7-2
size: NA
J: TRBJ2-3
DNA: TGTGCCAGCAGCTTAGTCGGCGGGAGGGGAGTAGATACGCAGTATTTT
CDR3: CASSLVGGRGVDTQYF

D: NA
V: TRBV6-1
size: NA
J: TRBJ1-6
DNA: TGTGCCAGCAGTAAAGCACAGGGAAGAGGGAGTAATAATTCACCCCTCCACTTT
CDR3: CASSKAQGRGSNNSPLHF

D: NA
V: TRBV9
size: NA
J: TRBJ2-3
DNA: TGTGCCAGCAGCCCCGGGGTGGGGGATACGCAGTATTTT
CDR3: CASSPGVGDTQYF

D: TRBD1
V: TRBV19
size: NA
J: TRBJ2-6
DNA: TGTGCCAGTAGTCGGACAGGGGAGAGCTCTGGGGCCAACGTCCTGACTTTC
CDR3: CASSRTGESSGANVLTF